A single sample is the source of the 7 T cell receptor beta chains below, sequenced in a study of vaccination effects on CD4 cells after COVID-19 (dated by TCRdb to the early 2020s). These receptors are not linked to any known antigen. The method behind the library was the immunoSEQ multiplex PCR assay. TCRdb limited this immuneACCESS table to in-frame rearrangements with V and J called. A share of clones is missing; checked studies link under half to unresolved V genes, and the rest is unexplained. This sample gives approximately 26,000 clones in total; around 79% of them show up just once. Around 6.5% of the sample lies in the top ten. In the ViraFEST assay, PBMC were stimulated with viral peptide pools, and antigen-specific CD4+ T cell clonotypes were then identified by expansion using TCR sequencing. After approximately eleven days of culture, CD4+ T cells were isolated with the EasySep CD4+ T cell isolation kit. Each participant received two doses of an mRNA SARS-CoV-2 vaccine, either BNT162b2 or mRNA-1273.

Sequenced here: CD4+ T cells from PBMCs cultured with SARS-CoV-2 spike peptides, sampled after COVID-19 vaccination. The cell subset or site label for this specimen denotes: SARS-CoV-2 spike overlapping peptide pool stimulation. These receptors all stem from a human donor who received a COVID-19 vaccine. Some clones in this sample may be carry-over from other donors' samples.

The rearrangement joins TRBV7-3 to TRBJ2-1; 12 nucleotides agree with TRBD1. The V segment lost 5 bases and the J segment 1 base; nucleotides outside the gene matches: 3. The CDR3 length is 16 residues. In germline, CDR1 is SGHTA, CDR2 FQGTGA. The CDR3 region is CASSPGQGASYNEQFF. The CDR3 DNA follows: TGTGCCAGCAGCCCGGGACAGGGGGCATCCTACAATGAGCAGTTCTTC.

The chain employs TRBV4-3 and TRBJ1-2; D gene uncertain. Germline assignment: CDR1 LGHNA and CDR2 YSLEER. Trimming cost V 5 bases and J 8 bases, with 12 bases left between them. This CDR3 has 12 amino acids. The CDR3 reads CASSSGREGYTF. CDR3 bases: TGCGCCAGCAGCTCTGGTCGGGAGGGCTACACCTTC.

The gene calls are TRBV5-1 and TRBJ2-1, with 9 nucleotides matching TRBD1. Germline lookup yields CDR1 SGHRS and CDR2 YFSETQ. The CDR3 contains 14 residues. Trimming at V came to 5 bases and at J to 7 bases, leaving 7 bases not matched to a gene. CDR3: CASRGTGRRNEQFF. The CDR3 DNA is TGCGCCAGCAGGGGGACAGGGCGCCGAAATGAGCAGTTCTTC.

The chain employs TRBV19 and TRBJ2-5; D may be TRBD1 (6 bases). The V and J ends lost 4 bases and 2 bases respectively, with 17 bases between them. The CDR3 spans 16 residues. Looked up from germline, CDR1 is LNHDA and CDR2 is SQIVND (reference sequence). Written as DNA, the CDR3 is TGTGCCAGTAGTAGAGGAACAGGGTATTCACAAGAGACCCAGTACTTC. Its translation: CASSRGTGYSQETQYF.

The CDR3 protein is CASSRDSYNEQFF. In DNA form, the CDR3 reads TGTGCCAGTAGTAGGGACAGCTACAATGAGCAGTTCTTC. This chain connects TRBV6-5 to TRBJ2-1, with TRBD1 matching 7 bases. V trimming: 9 bases; J trimming: 3 bases; junction bases outside the gene matches: 5. Germline CDR1 reads MNHEY; CDR2 reads SVGAGI. This CDR3 spans 13 amino acids.

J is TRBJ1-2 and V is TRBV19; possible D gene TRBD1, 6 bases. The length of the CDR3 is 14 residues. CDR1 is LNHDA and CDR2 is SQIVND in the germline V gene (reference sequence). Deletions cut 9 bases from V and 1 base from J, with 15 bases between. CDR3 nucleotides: TGTGCCAGCGAAGCGGGACACAGTAACTATGGCTACACCTTC. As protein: CASEAGHSNYGYTF.

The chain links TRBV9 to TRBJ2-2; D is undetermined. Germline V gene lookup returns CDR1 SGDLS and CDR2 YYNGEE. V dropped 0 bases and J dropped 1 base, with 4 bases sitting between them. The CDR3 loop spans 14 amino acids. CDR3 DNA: TGTGCCAGCAGCGTAGCGGTGAACACCGGGGAGCTGTTTTTT. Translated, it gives CASSVAVNTGELFF.